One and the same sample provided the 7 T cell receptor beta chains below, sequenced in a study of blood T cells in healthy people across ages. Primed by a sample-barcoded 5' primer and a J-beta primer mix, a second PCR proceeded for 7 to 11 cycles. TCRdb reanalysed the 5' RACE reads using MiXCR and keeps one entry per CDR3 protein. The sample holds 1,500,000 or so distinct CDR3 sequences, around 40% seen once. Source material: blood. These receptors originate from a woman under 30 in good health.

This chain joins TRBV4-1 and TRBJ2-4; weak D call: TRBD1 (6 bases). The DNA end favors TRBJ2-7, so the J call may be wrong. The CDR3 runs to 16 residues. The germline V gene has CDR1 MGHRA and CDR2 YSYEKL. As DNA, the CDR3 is TGCGCCAGCAGCCACCAACCCAGGGACACCCACTACGAGCAGTACTTC. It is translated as CASSHQPRDTHYEQYF.

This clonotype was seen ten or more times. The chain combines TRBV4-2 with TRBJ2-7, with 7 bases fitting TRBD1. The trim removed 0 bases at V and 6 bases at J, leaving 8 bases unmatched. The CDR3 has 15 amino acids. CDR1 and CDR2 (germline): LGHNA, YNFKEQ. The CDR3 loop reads CASSQDGQVRSEQYF. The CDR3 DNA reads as TGTGCCAGCAGCCAAGACGGACAGGTGCGGAGCGAGCAGTACTTC.

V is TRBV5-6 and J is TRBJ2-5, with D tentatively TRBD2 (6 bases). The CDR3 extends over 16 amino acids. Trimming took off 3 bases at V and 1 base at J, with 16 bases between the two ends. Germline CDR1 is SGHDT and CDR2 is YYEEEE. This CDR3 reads CASSSSRVAAQETQYF. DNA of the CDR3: TGTGCCAGCAGCTCATCCCGGGTAGCGGCCCAAGAGACCCAGTACTTC.

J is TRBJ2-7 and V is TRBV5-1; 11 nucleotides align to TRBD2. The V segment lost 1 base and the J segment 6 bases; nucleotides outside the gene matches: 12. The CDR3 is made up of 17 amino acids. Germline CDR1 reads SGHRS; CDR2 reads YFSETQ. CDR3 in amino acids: CASSLWTSGQDRSEQYF. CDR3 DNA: TGCGCCAGCAGCTTGTGGACTAGCGGGCAGGACAGGAGCGAGCAGTACTTC.

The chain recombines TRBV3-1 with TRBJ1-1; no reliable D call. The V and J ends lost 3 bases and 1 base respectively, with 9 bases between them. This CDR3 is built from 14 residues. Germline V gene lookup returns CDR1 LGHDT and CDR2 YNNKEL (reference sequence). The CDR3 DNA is TGTGCCAGCAGCCACGCCTCGGAGAACACTGAAGCTTTCTTT. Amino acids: CASSHASENTEAFF. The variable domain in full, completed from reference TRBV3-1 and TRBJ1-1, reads DTAVSQTPKYLVTQMGNDKSIKCEQNLGHDTMYWYKQDSKKFLKIMFSYNNKELIINETVPNRFSPKSPDKAHLNLHINSLELGDSAVYFCASSHASENTEAFFGQGTRLTVV.

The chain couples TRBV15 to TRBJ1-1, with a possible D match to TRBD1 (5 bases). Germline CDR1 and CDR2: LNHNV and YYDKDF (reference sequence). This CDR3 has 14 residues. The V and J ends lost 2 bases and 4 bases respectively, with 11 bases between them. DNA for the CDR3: TGTGCCACCAGCAGACCGGGACCAAGCACTGAAGCTTTCTTT. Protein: CATSRPGPSTEAFF. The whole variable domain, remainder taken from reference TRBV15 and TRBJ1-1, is DAMVIQNPRYQVTQFGKPVTLSCSQTLNHNVMYWYQQKSSQAPKLLFHYYDKDFNNEADTPDNFQSRRPNTSFCFLDIRSPGLGDTAMYLCATSRPGPSTEAFFGQGTRLTVV.

CDR3 sequence reads: CSAKSSGNTIYF. As DNA, the CDR3 is TGCAGTGCTAAAAGCTCTGGAAACACCATATATTTT. The chain employs TRBV20-1 and TRBJ1-3; D is uncertain. CDR1 DFQATT and CDR2 SNEGSKA come from the germline V gene (reference sequence). V dropped 4 bases and J dropped 0 bases, with 4 bases sitting between them. The CDR3 has 12 amino acids.